This T cell receptor beta chain was observed in a study of blood T cell repertoires in COVID-19. The wider study: Both acute and convalescent COVID-19 samples were obtained from the United States, Italy and Spain.

As handled by the study authors: Quantification of nucleated cells was approximated via reference gene primer amplification. Clones were read by immunoSEQ multiplex PCR, and TCRdb kept only the in-frame ones, dropping some. The V and J calls and clone size come from that table; D and trimming were worked out from the DNA. This table has more than 200,000 clones, 84% appearing once. Germline V gene data show CDR1 as SEHNR and CDR2 as FQNEAQ (reference sequence). The CDR3 totals 14 residues. The junction had 3 bases not matched to a gene; V was cut back by 5 bases and J by 5 bases. Material for sequencing was peripheral blood. This chain uses TRBV7-9 with TRBJ1-2; 12 positions agree with TRBD1. This sequence originates from a man aged 60 to 69 with acute or convalescent COVID-19. The CDR3: CASSPGQGAYGYTF. The CDR3 DNA follows: TGTGCCAGCAGCCCGGGACAGGGGGCTTATGGCTACACCTTC.